This T cell receptor beta chain was observed in a study of T cell clones after liver transplantation. Study overall: Until 12-24 months post-transplant, subjects got standard immunosuppression and no induction.

Produced via immunoSEQ multiplex PCR; TCRdb's table is partial and in-frame only. The table includes 31,000 or so clones, around 94% detected once. Study outcomes and limitations: Small, mixed patient groups and varying post-transplant times limit these conclusions.

Only a few counts were recorded for this clone. Its antigen is unknown. This receptor was taken from a human patient who received a liver transplant. The T cells may come from the graft donor. The sequences come from CD8+ T cells from blood, collected 12 months after liver transplant.

This CDR3 is CASSEGHKTFYGYTF. The CDR3 nucleotides read TGTGCCAGCAGTGAAGGTCACAAAACATTCTATGGCTACACCTTC. The genes are TRBV2 and TRBJ1-2; D gene unclear. There are 15 residues in the CDR3. Germline values: CDR1 SNHLY, CDR2 FYNNEI. Trimming pared 1 base from V and 4 bases from J, leaving 13 bases between.